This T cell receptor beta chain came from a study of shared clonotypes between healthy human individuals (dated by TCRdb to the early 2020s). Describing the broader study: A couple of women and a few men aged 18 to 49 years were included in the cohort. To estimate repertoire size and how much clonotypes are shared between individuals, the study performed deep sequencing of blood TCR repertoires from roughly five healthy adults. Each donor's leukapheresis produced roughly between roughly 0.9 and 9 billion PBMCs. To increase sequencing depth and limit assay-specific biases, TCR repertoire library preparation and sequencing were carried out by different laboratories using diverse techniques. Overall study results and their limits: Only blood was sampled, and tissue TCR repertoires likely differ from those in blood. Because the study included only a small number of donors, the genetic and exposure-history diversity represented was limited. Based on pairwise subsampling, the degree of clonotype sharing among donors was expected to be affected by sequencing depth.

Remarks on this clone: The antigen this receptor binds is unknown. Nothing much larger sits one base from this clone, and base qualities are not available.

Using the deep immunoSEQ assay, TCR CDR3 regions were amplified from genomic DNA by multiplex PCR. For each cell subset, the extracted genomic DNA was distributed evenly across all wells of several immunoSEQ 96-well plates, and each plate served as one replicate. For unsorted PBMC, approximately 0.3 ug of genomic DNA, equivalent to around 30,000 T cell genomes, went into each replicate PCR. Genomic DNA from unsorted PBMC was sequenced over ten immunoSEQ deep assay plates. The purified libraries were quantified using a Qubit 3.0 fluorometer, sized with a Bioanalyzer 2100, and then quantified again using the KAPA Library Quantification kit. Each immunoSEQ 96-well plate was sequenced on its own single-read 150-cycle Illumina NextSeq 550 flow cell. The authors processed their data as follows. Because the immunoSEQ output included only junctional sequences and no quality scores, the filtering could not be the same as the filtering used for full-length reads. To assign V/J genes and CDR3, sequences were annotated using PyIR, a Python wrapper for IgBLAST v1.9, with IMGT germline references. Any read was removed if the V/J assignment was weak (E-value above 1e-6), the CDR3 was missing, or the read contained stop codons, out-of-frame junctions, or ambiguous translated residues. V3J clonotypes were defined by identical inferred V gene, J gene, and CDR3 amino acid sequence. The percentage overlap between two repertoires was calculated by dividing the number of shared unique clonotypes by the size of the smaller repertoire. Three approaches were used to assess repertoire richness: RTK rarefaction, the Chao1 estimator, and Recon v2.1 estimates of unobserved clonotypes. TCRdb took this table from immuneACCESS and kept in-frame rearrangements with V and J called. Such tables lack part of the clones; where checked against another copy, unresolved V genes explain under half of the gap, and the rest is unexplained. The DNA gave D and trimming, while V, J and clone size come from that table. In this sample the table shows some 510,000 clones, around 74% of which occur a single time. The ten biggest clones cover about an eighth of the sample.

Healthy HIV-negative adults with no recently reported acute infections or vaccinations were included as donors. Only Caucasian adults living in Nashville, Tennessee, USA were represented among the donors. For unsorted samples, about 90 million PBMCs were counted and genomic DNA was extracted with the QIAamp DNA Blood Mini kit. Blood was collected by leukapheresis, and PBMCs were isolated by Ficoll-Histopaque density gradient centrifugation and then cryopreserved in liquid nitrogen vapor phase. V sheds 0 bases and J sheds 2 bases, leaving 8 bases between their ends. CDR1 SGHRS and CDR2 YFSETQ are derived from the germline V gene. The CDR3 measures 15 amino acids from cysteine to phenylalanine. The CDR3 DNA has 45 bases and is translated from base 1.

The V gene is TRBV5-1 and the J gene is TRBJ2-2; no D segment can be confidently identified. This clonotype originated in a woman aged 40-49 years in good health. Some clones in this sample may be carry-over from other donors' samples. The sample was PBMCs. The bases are TGCGCCAGCAGCTTGGACCCCGGTAACACCGGGGAGCTGTTTTTT. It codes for CASSLDPGNTGELFF.